Listed below are T cell receptor beta chains from one sample, sequenced in a study of regulatory T cells in long-lasting Graves disease. TCRdb itself ran the multiplex PCR reads through MiXCR, one entry per CDR3 protein. The profile shows a few hundred thousand distinct CDR3 sequences, roughly 21% of them singletons. Specimen: peripheral blood mononuclear cells (PBMCs), collected when the disease was refractory, from a patient treated with antithyroid drugs. These receptors all come from a female donor with Graves disease. Both conserved end residues are part of each CDR3.

TRBJ2-3 TRBV28 16 CASSQFRSFSTDTQYF
TRBJ2-5 TRBV20-1 13 CSQESLGGETQYF
TRBJ2-5 TRBV11-2 12 CASKSPRETQYF
TRBJ2-2 TRBV7-7 16 CASSLTPSGMDGELFF
TRBJ2-7 TRBV20-1 16 CSAREYLAGGSYEQYF
TRBJ2-5 TRBV4-1 16 CASSLQGTRGTETQYF
TRBJ2-3 TRBV12-3/TRBV12-4 16 CASSLDSGSSTDTQYF
TRBJ1-5 TRBV27 9 CASGVPQHF
TRBJ2-2 TRBV5-1 16 CASRSRPGGDTGELFF
TRBJ1-2 TRBV11-2 16 CASSLVFRERNYGYTF
TRBJ2-3 TRBV2 13 CASSELAGGTQYF
TRBJ1-2 TRBV19 15 CASTSRPNSNYGYTF
TRBJ1-2 TRBV30 14 CAWTPTASNYGYTF
TRBJ2-1 TRBV16 15 CASSQSDRGRSEQFF
TRBJ1-1 TRBV9 15 CASSVVQGPDTEAFF
TRBJ2-2 TRBV19 12 CASSIDTGELFF
TRBJ1-4 TRBV20-1 16 CSARLPPAGTNEKLFF
TRBJ2-7 TRBV5-5 13 CASSSYGLDEQYF
TRBJ2-1 TRBV6-8 13 CASNGQGYNEQFF
TRBJ1-1 TRBV5-6 12 CASSRRYTEAFF
TRBJ1-2 TRBV6-5 15 CASSYSRRVNYGYTF
TRBJ2-2 TRBV28 15 CASTLASGGTGELFF
TRBJ2-7 TRBV2 15 CASRFRGAGPGEQYF
TRBJ2-3 TRBV11-2 14 CASSLVQGSDTQYF
TRBJ2-7 TRBV3-1 15 CASSQAPRAPYEQYF
TRBJ2-2 TRBV6-1 15 CASSAGPLSTGELFF
TRBJ2-2 TRBV5-1 14 CASSLAGQTGELFF
TRBJ2-7 TRBV7-2 15 CASKLRGGPSYEQYF
TRBJ1-3 TRBV6-2/TRBV6-3 14 CASSAGTRGNTIYF
TRBJ2-7 TRBV4-1 15 CASSQVGTSLGEQYF
TRBJ1-1 TRBV5-1 14 CASSKTGRSTEAFF
TRBJ2-5 TRBV28 15 CASSMGGPRVVTQYF
TRBJ2-5 TRBV28 17 CASRPGTSGSQVETQYF
TRBJ1-5 TRBV20-1 14 CSALFGTLDQPQHF
TRBJ2-2 TRBV27 18 CASSFGEQGARYTGELFF
TRBJ1-1 TRBV18 13 CASSPDSAGEAFF
TRBJ2-7 TRBV6-1 14 CASKKGTTNYEQYF
TRBJ1-4 TRBV9 13 CASSEHTNEKLFF
TRBJ2-2 TRBV27 17 CASGTSRLAANTGELFF
TRBJ1-5 TRBV9 13 CASSTGDREPQHF
TRBJ2-4 TRBV6-1 14 CASSDQYSGNIQYF
TRBJ1-6 TRBV2 13 CASSGVVNSPLHF
TRBJ2-4 TRBV12-5 17 CASPGGSTRLSKNIQYF
TRBJ1-1 TRBV7-3 14 CASSLESGGTEAFF
NA TRBV7-6 13 CASSLLDQETQYF
TRBJ2-7 TRBV13 15 CASSPRGQGAYEQYF
TRBJ1-6 TRBV5-5 14 CASSSGRNNSPLHF
TRBJ1-1 TRBV2 13 CASSGTGGTEAFF